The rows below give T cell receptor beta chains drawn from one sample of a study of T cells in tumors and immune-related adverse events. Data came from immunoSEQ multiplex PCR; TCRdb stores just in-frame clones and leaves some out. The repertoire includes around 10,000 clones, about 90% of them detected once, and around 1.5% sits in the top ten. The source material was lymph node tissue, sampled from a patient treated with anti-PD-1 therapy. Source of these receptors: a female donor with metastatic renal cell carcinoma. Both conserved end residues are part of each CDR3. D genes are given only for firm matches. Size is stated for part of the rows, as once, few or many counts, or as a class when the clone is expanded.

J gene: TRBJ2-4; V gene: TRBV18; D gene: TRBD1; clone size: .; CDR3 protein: CASSPPGDRENIQYF; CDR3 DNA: TGTGCCAGCTCACCACCGGGGGACAGGGAAAACATTCAGTACTTC
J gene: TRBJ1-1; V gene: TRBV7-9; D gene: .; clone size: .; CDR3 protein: CASRLQVTTEAFF; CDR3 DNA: TGTGCCAGCAGATTACAGGTTACCACTGAAGCTTTCTTT
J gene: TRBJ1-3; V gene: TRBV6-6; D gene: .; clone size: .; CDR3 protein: CASSLETGFSGNTIYF; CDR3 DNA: TGCGCCAGCAGTTTAGAAACAGGTTTCTCTGGAAACACCATATATTTT
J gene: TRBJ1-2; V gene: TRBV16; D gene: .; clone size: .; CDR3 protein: CASSQSGSYGYTF; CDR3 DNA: TGTGCCAGCAGCCAATCGGGTAGCTATGGCTACACCTTC
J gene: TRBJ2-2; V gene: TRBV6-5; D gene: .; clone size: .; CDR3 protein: CASSRTGELFF; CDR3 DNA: TGTGCCAGCAGCCGGACCGGGGAGCTGTTTTTT
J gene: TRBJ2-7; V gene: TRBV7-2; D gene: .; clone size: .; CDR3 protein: CASSLIGSSYEQYF; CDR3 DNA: TGTGCCAGCAGCTTAATAGGATCCTCCTACGAGCAGTACTTC
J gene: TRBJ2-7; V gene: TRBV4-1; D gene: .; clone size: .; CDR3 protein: CASSQGREPTYEQYF; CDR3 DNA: TGCGCCAGCAGCCAAGGCAGAGAACCTACCTACGAGCAGTACTTC
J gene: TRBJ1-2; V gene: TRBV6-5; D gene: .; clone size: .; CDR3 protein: CASRQPGVYGYTF; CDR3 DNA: TGTGCCAGCAGACAACCTGGGGTCTATGGCTACACCTTC
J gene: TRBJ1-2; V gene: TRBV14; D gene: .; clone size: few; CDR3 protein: CASSRTSGVLGYTF; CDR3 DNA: TGTGCCAGCAGCCGGACAAGCGGGGTCCTGGGCTACACCTTC
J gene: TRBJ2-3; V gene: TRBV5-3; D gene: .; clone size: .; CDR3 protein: CARVGFGLVTDTQYF; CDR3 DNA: TGTGCCAGGGTAGGCTTCGGACTTGTCACAGATACGCAGTATTTT
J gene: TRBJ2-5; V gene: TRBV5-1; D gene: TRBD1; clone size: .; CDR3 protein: CASSWTQGKETQYF; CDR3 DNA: TGCGCCAGCAGCTGGACACAGGGGAAAGAGACCCAGTACTTC
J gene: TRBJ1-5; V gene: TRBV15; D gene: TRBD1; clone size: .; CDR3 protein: CATSRKRGPPGQDLDSNQPQHF; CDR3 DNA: TGTGCCACCAGCAGGAAGAGGGGACCACCGGGACAGGATCTTGATAGCAATCAGCCCCAGCATTTT
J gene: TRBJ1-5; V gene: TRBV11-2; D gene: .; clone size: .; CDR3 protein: CASSLMPGAGGQPQHF; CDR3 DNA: TGTGCCAGCAGCTTAATGCCGGGGGCAGGAGGTCAGCCCCAGCATTTT
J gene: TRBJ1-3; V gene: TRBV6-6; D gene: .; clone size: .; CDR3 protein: CASSHWVGTGNTIYF; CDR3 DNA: TGTGCCAGCAGCCACTGGGTGGGGACTGGAAACACCATATATTTT
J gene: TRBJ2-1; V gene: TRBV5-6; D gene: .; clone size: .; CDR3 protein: CASSTGANHNNEQFF; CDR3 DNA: TGTGCCAGCAGCACCGGGGCTAACCACAACAATGAGCAGTTCTTC
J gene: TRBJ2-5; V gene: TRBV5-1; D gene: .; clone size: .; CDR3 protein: CASTATWRVGETQYF; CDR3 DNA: TGCGCCAGCACGGCGACTTGGAGGGTAGGCGAGACCCAGTACTTC
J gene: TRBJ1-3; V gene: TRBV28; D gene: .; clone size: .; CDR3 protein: CASKSRVGTIYF; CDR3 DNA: TGTGCCAGCAAAAGTCGTGTTGGCACCATATATTTT
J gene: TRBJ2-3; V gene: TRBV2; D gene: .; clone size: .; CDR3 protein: CASSGSGAGTDTQYF; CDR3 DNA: TGTGCCAGCAGTGGCTCAGGGGCGGGCACAGATACGCAGTATTTT
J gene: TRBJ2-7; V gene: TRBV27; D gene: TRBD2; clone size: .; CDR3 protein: CASSLNIAGAGYEQYF; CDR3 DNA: TGTGCCAGCAGTTTAAACATAGCGGGAGCGGGATACGAGCAGTACTTC
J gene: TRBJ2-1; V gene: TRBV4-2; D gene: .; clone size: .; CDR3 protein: CASSQDRLRLRFF; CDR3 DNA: TGTGCCAGCAGCCAAGACCGACTTAGGCTCAGGTTCTTC
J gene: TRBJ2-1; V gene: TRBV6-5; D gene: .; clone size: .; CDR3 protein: CASSYSAYNEQFF; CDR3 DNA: TGTGCCAGCAGTTACTCCGCCTACAATGAGCAGTTCTTC
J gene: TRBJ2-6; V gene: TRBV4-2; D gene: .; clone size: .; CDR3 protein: CASSPSLGLGAAGANVLTF; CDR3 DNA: TGTGCCAGCAGCCCTTCCCTGGGCCTGGGGGCTGCTGGGGCCAACGTCCTGACTTTC
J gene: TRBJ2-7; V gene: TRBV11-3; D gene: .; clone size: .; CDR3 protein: CASSRGISNSYEQYF; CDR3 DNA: TGTGCCAGCAGCCGCGGGATTTCCAATTCCTACGAGCAGTACTTC